This TCR beta chain was identified during a study of CD8+CD57+ T cells in acquired aplastic anemia. Whole-study results and caveats: In common between the patients and the controls were approximately 28 CD8+ CDR3 sequences. Controls and patients did not differ significantly in CD8+ Simpson's diversity.

As to this clonotype: What it binds is not known. A much larger clonotype is one base distant, so this may be a read error.

Patients sequenced had flow cytometry evidence of CD8+CD57+ cell expansion. Profiling that covered TCR beta VDJ and CDR3 relied on genomic DNA as its template. Via MiXCR, TCRdb re-called the reads, giving one row per CDR3 protein. The sample lists 150,000 to 200,000 distinct CDR3 sequences, 40% to 50% occurring once. The sequence was obtained from a human donor with aplastic anemia. The sample was sorted CD4+, CD8+, or CD8+CD57+ T cells (not recorded which) from PBMCs.

Here the CDR3 reads CASRHPGRTNAGELFF. CDR3 in DNA: TGTGCCAGCAGACACCCTGGGCGGACGAACGCCGGGGAGCTGTTTTTT. The chain couples TRBV11-2 to TRBJ2-2; D is undetermined. Germline loops: CDR1 SGHAT, CDR2 FQNNGV. The CDR3 runs to 16 residues.